Presented here are 14 T cell receptor beta chains from one specimen sequenced in a study of cytomegalovirus exposure and HLA in healthy donors. The PCR employed 60 Vbeta primers together with 13 Jbeta primers. Using immunoSEQ multiplex PCR, the repertoire was profiled, and TCRdb retains in-frame clones only, with some absent. This repertoire shows 180,000 or so clones, 80% to 90% found once; its top ten account for roughly 9.3%. Specimen: PBMCs. The receptor set was obtained from a man younger than 35 in good health and CMV-seropositive.

With regard to this clone: The sample carries other DNA sequences with the same CDR3. The chain couples TRBV6-4 to TRBJ2-3; a possible D gene is TRBD1 (5 bases). With 6 bases removed from V and 2 bases from J, the gap between germline ends came to 15 bases. The V gene's germline CDR1 is MRHNA and CDR2 SNTAGT. This CDR3 spans 15 amino acids. DNA of the CDR3: TGTGCCAGCAGCCCAGCTAGTGGACACACAGATACGCAGTATTTT. Translation gives CASSPASGHTDTQYF.

This clone was seen a single time. This chain joins TRBV27 and TRBJ2-3, with 10 positions matching TRBD1. The CDR3 totals 16 residues. Germline trimming cut 5 bases from V and 4 bases from J; bases unmatched to any gene: 9. Germline V CDR1 and CDR2: MNHEY, SMNVEV (reference sequence). As DNA, the CDR3 is TGTGCCAGCAGTCCAACCTGGGACAGGGGTGCAGATACGCAGTATTTT. Its protein product is CASSPTWDRGADTQYF.

This rearrangement joins TRBV4-1 to TRBJ2-1; TRBD2 is a possible D gene (6 bases). V was pared by 1 base and J by 5 bases, with 18 bases between. Germline CDR1 is MGHRA and CDR2 is YSYEKL. The length of the CDR3 is 17 residues. This CDR3 is CASSQGEALQAHNEQFF. The CDR3 DNA reads as TGCGCCAGCAGCCAAGGGGAGGCACTTCAAGCTCACAATGAGCAGTTCTTC.

The rearrangement uses TRBV5-3 and TRBJ2-7; 8 nucleotides align to TRBD2. TRBV5-3 is an ORF, and what it does is uncertain. Trimming removed 0 bases from V and 4 bases from J; junction bases left unmatched: 3. The CDR3 is made up of 14 amino acids. CDR3: CARSLGLAPYEQYF. CDR3 DNA sequence: TGTGCCAGAAGCTTGGGACTAGCGCCGTACGAGCAGTACTTC.

CDR3 nucleotide sequence: TGTGCCAGCAGCCTAAGGACTAGCGGGGGGGCCTTGGATACGCAGTATTTT. This gives the protein CASSLRTSGGALDTQYF. The chain recombines TRBV5-6 with TRBJ2-3; 15 positions agree with TRBD2. Germline CDR1 and CDR2: SGHDT and YYEEEE. J lost 6 bases, V lost 4 bases, and 9 bases had no gene match. The CDR3 loop spans 17 amino acids. Full variable domain (rest looked up from reference TRBV5-6 and TRBJ2-3): DAGVTQSPTHLIKTRGQQVTLRCSPKSGHDTVSWYQQALGQGPQFIFQYYEEEERQRGNFPDRFSGHQFPNYSSELNVNALLLGDSALYLCASSLRTSGGALDTQYFGPGTRLTVL.

This chain connects TRBV4-3 to TRBJ2-2; weak D call: TRBD2 (6 bases). V lost 2 bases, J lost 6 bases, and 13 bases lay in between. The CDR3 totals 15 residues. Germline V gene data show CDR1 as LGHNA and CDR2 as YSLEER. CDR3: CASSQIGGLAGELFF. CDR3 coding DNA: TGCGCCAGCAGCCAAATCGGGGGTCTGGCCGGGGAGCTGTTTTTT.

The chain recombines TRBV10-2 with TRBJ1-2, with D possibly matching TRBD1 (6 bases). The V and J ends lost 6 bases and 8 bases respectively, with 16 bases between them. CDR3 length: 13 amino acids. Germline CDR1 is WSHSY and CDR2 is SAAADI. The CDR3 bases are TGCGCCAGCAGCCTCGACAGGATGAGAGGCTACACCTTC. Its protein product is CASSLDRMRGYTF.

The DNA for the CDR3 is TGTGCCAGCAGCTTGGGGACAGGGTGGGAAAACATTCAGTACTTC. As protein: CASSLGTGWENIQYF. This rearrangement joins TRBV5-4 to TRBJ2-4, with 8 bases identical to TRBD1. CDR3 length: 15 residues. Germline lookup yields CDR1 SGHNT and CDR2 YYREEE (reference sequence). The J segment lost 5 bases and the V segment lost 0 bases, leaving 4 bases of the junction unmatched.

The rearrangement joins TRBV5-5 to TRBJ2-5; 7 bases are a match to TRBD1. The germline V gene encodes CDR1 SGHKS and CDR2 YYEKEE (reference sequence). The ends lost 1 base at V and 2 bases at J; junction bases unmatched: 2. The CDR3 runs 14 residues. The CDR3 is CASSLRTGQETQYF. The DNA of the CDR3 is TGTGCCAGCAGCTTGCGGACAGGACAAGAGACCCAGTACTTC.

The chain links TRBV7-6 to TRBJ2-1; 9 bases align to TRBD1. The V and J ends lost 5 bases and 1 base, in that order; junction bases with no gene match: 6. Germline assignment: CDR1 SGHVS and CDR2 FNYEAQ. The CDR3 runs to 16 residues. The CDR3: CASSPPGTGSYNEQFF. CDR3 nucleotides: TGTGCCAGCAGCCCTCCCGGGACAGGGTCCTACAATGAGCAGTTCTTC.

This chain links TRBV6-1 with TRBJ2-5, with D possibly matching TRBD2 (5 bases). V was shortened by 5 bases and J by 7 bases, with 8 bases between the two germline ends. This CDR3 spans 11 amino acids. Germline V gives CDR1 MNHNS, CDR2 SASEGT. CDR3 nucleotide sequence: TGTGCCAGCAGTTACGGAGGGACCCAGTACTTC. The encoded protein is CASSYGGTQYF.

The rearrangement joins TRBV28 to TRBJ2-1; 12 nucleotides align to TRBD2. The V and J ends lost 5 bases and 4 bases, in that order; junction bases with no gene match: 6. The V gene's germline CDR1 is MDHEN and CDR2 SYDVKM. The CDR3 is 16 amino acids. The CDR3 DNA sequence: TGTGCCAGCAGTCCCCGGACTAGCGGGGTATACAATGAGCAGTTCTTC. Amino acid sequence: CASSPRTSGVYNEQFF.

There are a few counts of this clone. The genes are TRBV4-2 and TRBJ1-1; weak D call: TRBD1 (5 bases). Per the germline V gene, CDR1 is LGHNA and CDR2 is YNFKEQ. This CDR3 contains 14 residues. Trimming cost V 0 bases and J 4 bases, with 9 bases left between them. The CDR3 spells CASSQDFQGTEAFF. In DNA form, the CDR3 reads TGTGCCAGCAGCCAAGACTTCCAGGGCACTGAAGCTTTCTTT.

The rearrangement links TRBV27 to TRBJ1-3; 10 bases fit TRBD1. CDR1 is MNHEY, CDR2 SMNVEV, per germline (reference sequence). This CDR3 comprises 17 residues. After removal of 2 bases from V and 0 bases from J, the junction contained 4 bases not matched to a gene. CDR3 nucleotide sequence: TGTGCCAGCAGTTTAAGGACAGGGGGTAACTCTGGAAACACCATATATTTT. Protein product: CASSLRTGGNSGNTIYF.